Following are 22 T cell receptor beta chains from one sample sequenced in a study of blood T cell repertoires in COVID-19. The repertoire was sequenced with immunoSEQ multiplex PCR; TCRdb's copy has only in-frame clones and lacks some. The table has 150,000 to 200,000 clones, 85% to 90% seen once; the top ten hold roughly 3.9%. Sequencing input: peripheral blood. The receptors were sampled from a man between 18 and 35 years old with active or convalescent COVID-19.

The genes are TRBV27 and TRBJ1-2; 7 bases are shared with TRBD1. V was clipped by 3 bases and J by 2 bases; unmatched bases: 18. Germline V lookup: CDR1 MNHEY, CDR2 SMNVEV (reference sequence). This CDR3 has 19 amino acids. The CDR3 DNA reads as TGTGCCAGCAGTTTGTTTCGGGCGAGCCAAGGGGGCGAGAACTATGGCTACACCTTC. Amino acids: CASSLFRASQGGENYGYTF.

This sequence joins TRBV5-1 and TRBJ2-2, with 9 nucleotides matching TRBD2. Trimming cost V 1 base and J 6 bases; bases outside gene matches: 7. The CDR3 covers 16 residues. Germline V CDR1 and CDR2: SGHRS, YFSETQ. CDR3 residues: CASSLWREGPAGELFF. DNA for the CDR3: TGCGCCAGCAGCTTGTGGCGGGAGGGCCCCGCCGGGGAGCTGTTTTTT. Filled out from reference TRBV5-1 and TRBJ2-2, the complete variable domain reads KAGVTQTPRYLIKTRGQQVTLSCSPISGHRSVSWYQQTPGQGLQFLFEYFSETQRNKGNFPGRFSGRQFSNSRSEMNVSTLELGDSALYLCASSLWREGPAGELFFGEGSRLTVL.

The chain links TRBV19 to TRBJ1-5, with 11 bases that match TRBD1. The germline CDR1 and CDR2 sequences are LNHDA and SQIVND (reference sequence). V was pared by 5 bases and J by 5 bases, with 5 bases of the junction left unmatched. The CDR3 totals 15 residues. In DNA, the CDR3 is TGTGCCAGTAGTTTAGGGACAGGGGGTCATCAGCCCCAGCATTTT. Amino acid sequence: CASSLGTGGHQPQHF.

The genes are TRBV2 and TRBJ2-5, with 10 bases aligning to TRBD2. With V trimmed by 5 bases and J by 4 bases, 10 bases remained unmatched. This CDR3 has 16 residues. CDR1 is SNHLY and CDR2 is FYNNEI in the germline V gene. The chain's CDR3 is CASSSGRARSSETQYF. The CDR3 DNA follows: TGTGCCAGCAGTAGCGGGAGGGCCCGGTCCTCAGAGACCCAGTACTTC.

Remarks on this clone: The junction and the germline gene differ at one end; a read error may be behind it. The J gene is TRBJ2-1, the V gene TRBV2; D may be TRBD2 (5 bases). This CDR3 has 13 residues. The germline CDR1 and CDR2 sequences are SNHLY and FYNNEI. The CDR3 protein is CASSEEWSGLGLF. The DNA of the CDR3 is TGTGCCAGCAGTGAAGAGTGGAGCGGATTAGGGCTCTTC.

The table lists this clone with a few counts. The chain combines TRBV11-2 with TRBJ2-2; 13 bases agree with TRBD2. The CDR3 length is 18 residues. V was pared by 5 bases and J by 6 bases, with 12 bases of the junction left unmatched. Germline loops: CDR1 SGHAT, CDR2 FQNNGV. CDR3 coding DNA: TGTGCCAGCAGCCTCCTACAGACTAGCGGGGGGCTTGCCGGGGAGCTGTTTTTT. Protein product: CASSLLQTSGGLAGELFF.

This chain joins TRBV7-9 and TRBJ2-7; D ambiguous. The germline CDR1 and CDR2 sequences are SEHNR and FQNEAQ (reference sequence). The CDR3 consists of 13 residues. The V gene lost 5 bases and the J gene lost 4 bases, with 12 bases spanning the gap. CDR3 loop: CASSHPVSYEQYV. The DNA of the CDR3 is TGTGCCAGCAGCCACCCAGTCAGTTACGAGCAGTACGTC.

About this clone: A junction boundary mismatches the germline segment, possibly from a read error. DNA of the CDR3: TGTGCCAGCTCCCCACCCGGGTCTTTCTACGAGCAGTACTTC. It specifies CASSPPGSFYEQYF. The rearrangement joins TRBV18 to TRBJ2-7, with D unresolved. The CDR3 has 14 residues. CDR1 and CDR2 from the germline V gene are KGHSH and LQKENI.

The CDR3: CASSLNGDKGEAFF. In DNA, the CDR3 is TGTGCCAGCAGCTTAAACGGGGATAAGGGTGAAGCTTTCTTT. This rearrangement joins TRBV7-3 to TRBJ1-1; D is undetermined. The CDR3 consists of 14 residues. The V gene lost 1 base and the J gene lost 7 bases, with 13 bases spanning the gap. The germline gives CDR1 SGHTA, CDR2 FQGTGA.

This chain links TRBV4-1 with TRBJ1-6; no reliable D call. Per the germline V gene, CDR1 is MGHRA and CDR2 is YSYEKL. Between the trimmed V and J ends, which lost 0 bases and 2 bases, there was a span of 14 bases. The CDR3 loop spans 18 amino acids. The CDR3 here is CASSQDIRYLPYNSPLHF. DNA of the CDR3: TGCGCCAGCAGCCAAGATATCCGATATCTACCCTATAATTCACCCCTCCACTTT.

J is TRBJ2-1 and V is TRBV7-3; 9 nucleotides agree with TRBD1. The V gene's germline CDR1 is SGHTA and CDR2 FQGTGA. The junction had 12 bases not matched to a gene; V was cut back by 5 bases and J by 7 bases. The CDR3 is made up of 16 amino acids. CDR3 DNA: TGTGCCAGCAGCCCTATCTGGAAACAGGGGGCTAATGAGCAGTTCTTC. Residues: CASSPIWKQGANEQFF.

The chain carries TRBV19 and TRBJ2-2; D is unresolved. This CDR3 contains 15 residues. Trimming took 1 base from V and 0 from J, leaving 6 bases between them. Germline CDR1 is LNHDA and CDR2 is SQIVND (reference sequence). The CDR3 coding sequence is TGTGCCAGTAGTATAGGACGGGCGAACACCGGGGAGCTGTTTTTT. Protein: CASSIGRANTGELFF. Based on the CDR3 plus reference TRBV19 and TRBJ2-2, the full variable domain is DGGITQSPKYLFRKEGQNVTLSCEQNLNHDAMYWYRQDPGQGLRLIYYSQIVNDFQKGDIAEGYSVSREKKESFPLTVTSAQKNPTAFYLCASSIGRANTGELFFGEGSRLTVL.

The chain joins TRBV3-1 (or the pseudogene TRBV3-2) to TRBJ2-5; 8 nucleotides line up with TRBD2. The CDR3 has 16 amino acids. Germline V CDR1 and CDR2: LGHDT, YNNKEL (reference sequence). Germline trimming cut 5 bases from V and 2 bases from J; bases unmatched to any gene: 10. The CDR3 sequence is CASSTRGGGRQETQYF. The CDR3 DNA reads TGTGCCAGCAGCACCCGGGGGGGCGGGAGACAAGAGACCCAGTACTTC.

The CDR3 loop reads CASSLAGGGETQYF. The DNA of the CDR3 is TGTGCCAGCAGCTTGGCAGGGGGCGGAGAGACCCAGTACTTC. The chain joins TRBV5-8 to TRBJ2-5; 8 nucleotides agree with TRBD1. Looked up from germline, CDR1 is SGHTS and CDR2 is YDEGEE. The CDR3 is 14 residues long. V dropped 0 bases and J dropped 4; count of bases not matched to a gene: 2.

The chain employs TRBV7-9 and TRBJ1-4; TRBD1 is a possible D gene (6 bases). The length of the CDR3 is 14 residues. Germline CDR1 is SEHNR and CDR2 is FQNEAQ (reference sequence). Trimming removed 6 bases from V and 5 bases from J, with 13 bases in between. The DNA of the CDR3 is TGTGCCAGCAGTTTAAGGCAGGGGAATGAAAAACTGTTTTTT. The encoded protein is CASSLRQGNEKLFF.

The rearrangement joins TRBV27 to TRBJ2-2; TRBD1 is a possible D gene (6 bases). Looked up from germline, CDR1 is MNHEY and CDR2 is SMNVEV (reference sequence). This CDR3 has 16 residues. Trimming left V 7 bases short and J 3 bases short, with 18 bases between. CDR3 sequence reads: CASKPFQQGHTGELFF. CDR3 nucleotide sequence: TGTGCCAGCAAACCATTTCAACAGGGACACACCGGGGAGCTGTTTTTT.

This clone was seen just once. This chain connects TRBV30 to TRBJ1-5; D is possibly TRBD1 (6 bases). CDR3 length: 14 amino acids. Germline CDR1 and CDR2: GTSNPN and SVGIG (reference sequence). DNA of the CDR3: TGTGCTTACAACAGGGCCTCGGGCAATCAGCCCCAGCATTTT. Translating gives CAYNRASGNQPQHF.

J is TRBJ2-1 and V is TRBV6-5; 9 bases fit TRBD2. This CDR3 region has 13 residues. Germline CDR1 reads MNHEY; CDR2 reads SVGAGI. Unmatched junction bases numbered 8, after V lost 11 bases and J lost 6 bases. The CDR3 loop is CAAKRRGGNEQFF. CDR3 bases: TGTGCCGCCAAGAGGCGGGGGGGCAATGAGCAGTTCTTC.

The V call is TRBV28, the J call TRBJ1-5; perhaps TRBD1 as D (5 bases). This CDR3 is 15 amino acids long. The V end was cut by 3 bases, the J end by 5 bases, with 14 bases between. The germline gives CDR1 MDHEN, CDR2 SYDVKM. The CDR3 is CASSFSGREYQPQHF. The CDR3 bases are TGTGCCAGCAGTTTTTCGGGGCGGGAGTATCAGCCCCAGCATTTT. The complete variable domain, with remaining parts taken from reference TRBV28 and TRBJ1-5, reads DVKVTQSSRYLVKRTGEKVFLECVQDMDHENMFWYRQDPGLGLRLIYFSYDVKMKEKGDIPEGYSVSREKKERFSLILESASTNQTSMYLCASSFSGREYQPQHFGDGTRLSIL.

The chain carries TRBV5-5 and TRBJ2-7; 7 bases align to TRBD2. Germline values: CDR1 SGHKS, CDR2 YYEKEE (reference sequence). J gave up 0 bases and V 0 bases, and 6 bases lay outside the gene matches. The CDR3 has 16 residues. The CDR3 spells CASSLGPAGTSYEQYV. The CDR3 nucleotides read TGTGCCAGCAGCTTGGGGCCAGCGGGGACCTCCTACGAGCAGTACGTC.

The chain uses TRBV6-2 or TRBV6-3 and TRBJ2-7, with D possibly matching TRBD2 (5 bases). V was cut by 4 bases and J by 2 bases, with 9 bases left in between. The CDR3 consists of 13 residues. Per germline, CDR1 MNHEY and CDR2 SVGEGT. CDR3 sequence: CASSSDSAYEQYV. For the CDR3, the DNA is TGTGCCAGCAGTTCGGACTCCGCCTACGAGCAGTACGTC.

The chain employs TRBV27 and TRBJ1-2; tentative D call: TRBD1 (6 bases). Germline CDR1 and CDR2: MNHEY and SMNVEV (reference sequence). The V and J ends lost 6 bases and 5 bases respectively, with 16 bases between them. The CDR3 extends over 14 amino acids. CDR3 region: CASRRQAAVYGYTF. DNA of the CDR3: TGTGCCAGCAGACGACAGGCGGCGGTATATGGCTACACCTTC.